These 32 T cell receptor beta chains were sequenced from one sample in a study of blood T cells in healthy people across ages. Primed by a sample-barcoded 5' primer and a J-beta primer mix, a second PCR proceeded for 7 to 11 cycles. TCRdb processed the 5' RACE reads anew with MiXCR; each CDR3 protein has one entry. Here the sample spans some 1.7 million distinct CDR3 sequences, approximately 30% being singletons. The sample comprised blood. The receptors come from a woman aged 30 to 39 in good health.

This clonotype was picked up a small number of times. The chain links TRBV14 to TRBJ1-1, with unresolved D. Trimming took off 1 base at V and 4 bases at J, with 16 bases between the two ends. The CDR3 extends over 16 amino acids. Germline V CDR1 and CDR2: SGHDN, FVKESK. CDR3 sequence reads: CASSQVSGGVRTEAFF. As DNA, the CDR3 is TGTGCCAGCAGCCAAGTGTCTGGTGGGGTACGCACTGAAGCTTTCTTT.

This clonotype was seen more than once but under ten times. This rearrangement joins TRBV2 to TRBJ2-3; no definite D call. Germline V gene lookup returns CDR1 SNHLY and CDR2 FYNNEI. The CDR3 spans 13 residues. V shed 6 bases and J shed 1 base, with 8 bases lying between them. CDR3 amino acids: CASRPERTDTQYF. The CDR3 bases are TGTGCCAGCAGGCCGGAGCGCACAGATACGCAGTATTTT.

V is TRBV18 and J is TRBJ1-2; D is unresolved. Germline V lookup: CDR1 KGHSH, CDR2 LQKENI. The CDR3 covers 14 residues. Trimming removed 3 bases at V and 5 bases at J, with 13 bases between. The CDR3, as DNA: TGTGCCAGCTCACCCGGGCCTAAGCCTTATGGCTACACCTTC. Its protein is CASSPGPKPYGYTF. Combining the CDR3 with reference TRBV18 and TRBJ1-2 gives the whole variable domain NAGVMQNPRHLVRRRGQEARLRCSPMKGHSHVYWYRQLPEEGLKFMVYLQKENIIDESGMPKERFSAEFPKEGPSILRIQQVVRGDSAAYFCASSPGPKPYGYTFGSGTRLTVV.

The table lists this clonotype with a few counts. The chain employs TRBV20-1 and TRBJ2-3, with D tentatively TRBD1 (6 bases). CDR3 length: 11 amino acids. V lost 2 bases to trimming and J lost 10 bases, with 10 bases between them. The germline gives CDR1 DFQATT, CDR2 SNEGSKA (reference sequence). The CDR3 protein is CSARWQGPQYF. In DNA form, the CDR3 reads TGCAGTGCTAGATGGCAGGGGCCGCAGTATTTT.

A note on this clonotype: A single base separates this from a much larger clone, so it may be a read error. The rearrangement joins TRBV12-3 or TRBV12-4 to TRBJ2-7; the match to TRBD2 covers 8 bases. The CDR3 has 14 amino acids. Germline trimming cut 6 bases from V and 7 bases from J; bases unmatched to any gene: 11. The CDR3 region is CASRAEREYAEQYF. CDR3 DNA sequence: TGTGCCAGCAGAGCCGAGCGGGAGTATGCTGAGCAGTACTTC.

Only a few counts were recorded for this clonotype. The chain employs TRBV9 and TRBJ1-4; a weak D match, TRBD1 (5 bases). From germline, CDR1 is SGDLS and CDR2 YYNGEE. V lost 4 bases, J lost 3 bases, and 13 bases lay in between. The CDR3 contains 15 residues. CDR3: CASSPRQSPNEKLFF. DNA for the CDR3: TGTGCCAGCAGCCCCCGACAGAGCCCTAATGAAAAACTGTTTTTT.

This clonotype was found a few times. V is TRBV20-1 and J is TRBJ2-3; 8 bases agree with TRBD2. V lost 6 bases, J lost 0 bases, and 8 bases stayed unmatched. CDR3 length equals 15 residues. Per the germline V gene, CDR1 is DFQATT and CDR2 is SNEGSKA (reference sequence). The CDR3 bases are TGCAGTGCAATCCGGGGGGGATCTAGCACAGATACGCAGTATTTT. As protein: CSAIRGGSSTDTQYF.

The chain joins TRBV12-3 or TRBV12-4 to TRBJ2-3; 10 bases are shared with TRBD1. The CDR3 covers 16 residues. V shed 6 bases and J 5 bases; nucleotides not matched to a gene: 11. Here the CDR3 reads CASSPTGGVSRDTQYF. CDR3 nucleotides: TGTGCCAGCAGCCCGACAGGGGGCGTCTCGAGAGATACGCAGTATTTT.

The chain uses TRBV20-1 and TRBJ2-5, with 10 bases fitting TRBD2. CDR1 is DFQATT, CDR2 SNEGSKA, per germline (reference sequence). The V segment lost 6 bases and the J segment 4 bases; nucleotides outside the gene matches: 11. CDR3 length: 15 amino acids. The CDR3 DNA follows: TGCAGTGCAATTGGACTAGCGGAGAGGGGAGAGACCCAGTACTTC. This encodes CSAIGLAERGETQYF.

The chain is built from TRBV7-9 and TRBJ2-5; 10 nucleotides match TRBD1. Germline V gene lookup returns CDR1 SEHNR and CDR2 FQNEAQ (reference sequence). This CDR3 has 12 residues. V lost 5 bases, J lost 13 bases, and 7 bases stayed unmatched. The CDR3 region is CASSLSGTGVYF. As DNA, the CDR3 is TGTGCCAGCAGCCTTTCCGGGACAGGGGTGTACTTC.

The chain combines TRBV10-3 with TRBJ1-1; D perhaps matches TRBD1 (6 bases). V was pared by 10 bases and J by 3 bases, with 12 bases between. The V gene's germline CDR1 is ENHRY and CDR2 SYGVKD. The CDR3 totals 12 residues. Written as DNA, the CDR3 is TGTGCCACCCAACAGGGCCACACTGAAGCTTTCTTT. Translated: CATQQGHTEAFF.

In regard to this clonotype: Its ends do not fully match the called genes, so a read error is possible. The J gene is TRBJ2-2, the V gene TRBV29-1; 11 positions match TRBD2. Germline values: CDR1 SQVTM, CDR2 ANQGSEA. This CDR3 contains 17 residues. The CDR3 DNA follows: TGCAGCGTCGAAGAGGGGACTAGCGGTCGACGCACCGGGGAGCTGTTTTTT. Translation: CSVEEGTSGRRTGELFF.

In DNA, the CDR3 is TGTGCCAGCAGCTTGAGGGGCGGGTCACAGTACGAGCAGTACTTC. This encodes CASSLRGGSQYEQYF. This rearrangement joins TRBV7-2 to TRBJ2-7; D assignment may be TRBD1 or TRBD2 (5 bases each). Trimming removed 3 bases from V and 4 bases from J, with 16 bases in between. The CDR3 totals 15 residues. Germline V CDR1 and CDR2: SGHTA, FQGNSA.

Points on this clonotype: One base away lies a much larger clone, so this may be a sequencing read error. The J gene is TRBJ2-2, the V gene TRBV5-5; 7 bases agree with TRBD2. V lost 3 bases to trimming and J lost 4 bases; unmatched junction nucleotides: 9. The CDR3 sequence is 16 residues long. Germline CDR1 and CDR2: SGHKS and YYEKEE (reference sequence). The CDR3 reads CASSWAEGRGTGELFF. The CDR3 DNA reads TGTGCCAGCAGCTGGGCCGAGGGGAGGGGCACCGGGGAGCTGTTTTTT.

The V and J genes are TRBV10-3 and TRBJ2-5; D could derive from TRBD1 or TRBD2 (5 bases each). The J call could be wrong; TRBJ2-7 is a better fit for the DNA end. The CDR3 covers 14 residues. In germline, CDR1 is ENHRY, CDR2 SYGVKD. This chain's CDR3 is CAISGRDAAYEQYF. The DNA for the CDR3 is TGTGCCATCAGTGGACGGGACGCCGCTTACGAGCAGTACTTC.

This clonotype occurred many times. The chain joins TRBV3-1 to TRBJ2-7, with D uncertain. This CDR3 is 16 amino acids long. V shed 4 bases and J shed 7 bases, with 23 bases lying between them. Germline CDR1 reads LGHDT; CDR2 reads YNNKEL (reference sequence). CDR3 DNA: TGTGCCAGCAGCCCTCGGCAGTTTCCGTCGGTGGGTGAGCAGTACTTC. Its protein is CASSPRQFPSVGEQYF.

This clonotype has only a few counts. The chain combines TRBV5-1 with TRBJ1-1; 8 nucleotides agree with TRBD1. The CDR3 has 14 residues. Germline V lookup: CDR1 SGHRS, CDR2 YFSETQ. With V trimmed by 6 bases and J by 5 bases, 9 bases remained unmatched. For the CDR3, the DNA is TGCGCCAGCACCCTACAGGGGGATGGGACTGAAGCTTTCTTT. It yields the protein CASTLQGDGTEAFF.

For this clonotype: At one boundary the junction diverges from the germline segment, which might be a read error. The V gene is TRBV18, the J gene TRBJ2-5; the D gene is possibly TRBD2 (6 bases). The CDR3 is made up of 17 amino acids. Germline V gives CDR1 KGHSH, CDR2 LQKENI. The CDR3 region is CSSSPFVSGGPGETQYF. The DNA of the CDR3 is TGTTCCAGCTCACCATTTGTCTCCGGGGGTCCAGGGGAGACCCAGTACTTC.

DNA of the CDR3: TGTGCCAGCAGGGTTCAGGGGGCGCGAACTGAAGCTTTCTTT. It translates to CASRVQGARTEAFF. V and J are TRBV6-5 and TRBJ1-1, with 8 bases aligning to TRBD1. Germline CDR1 and CDR2: MNHEY and SVGAGI. V dropped 6 bases and J dropped 5; count of bases not matched to a gene: 8. The CDR3 is 14 amino acids.

V and J are TRBV6-2 or TRBV6-3 and TRBJ2-1, with D possibly matching TRBD1 (5 bases). Between the trimmed V and J ends, which lost 6 bases and 5 bases, there was a span of 11 bases. CDR1 is MNHEY, CDR2 SVGEGT, per germline. The CDR3 covers 13 residues. For the CDR3, the DNA is TGTGCCAGCAGGAAGACAGCGAACAATGAGCAGTTCTTC. As protein: CASRKTANNEQFF.

CDR3 nucleotides: TGTGCCAGCAGTCCTTCGACCTATGGCTACACCTTC. It translates to CASSPSTYGYTF. V usage is TRBV6-9 and J usage is TRBJ1-2; D is undetermined. CDR1 is MNHGY and CDR2 is SVAAGI in the germline V gene. This CDR3 spans 12 amino acids. The V gene lost 5 bases and the J gene lost 4 bases, with 8 bases spanning the gap.

This CDR3 reads CASSQDGRYGTEAFF. CDR3 nucleotide sequence: TGCGCCAGCAGCCAAGATGGCAGGTATGGTACTGAAGCTTTCTTT. The J gene is TRBJ1-1, the V gene TRBV4-1; D gene ambiguous. This CDR3 is 15 amino acids long. Per germline, CDR1 MGHRA and CDR2 YSYEKL. The V end was cut by 0 bases, the J end by 5 bases, with 13 bases between.

The chain combines TRBV6-4 with TRBJ2-3; D ambiguous. Per the germline V gene, CDR1 is MRHNA and CDR2 is SNTAGT. Trimming left V 4 bases short and J 5 bases short, with 10 bases between. This CDR3 region has 13 residues. CDR3 residues: CASSAYYGDTQYF. The CDR3 nucleotides are TGTGCCAGCAGTGCCTACTATGGAGATACGCAGTATTTT.

This clonotype was detected only a few times. The chain recombines TRBV20-1 with TRBJ1-1; maybe TRBD1 (6 bases). The CDR3 has 14 residues. V was trimmed by 3 bases and J by 0 bases, leaving 11 bases between them. Germline CDR1 DFQATT, CDR2 SNEGSKA (reference sequence). The CDR3 coding sequence is TGCAGTGCTAGTTCGGGGGCGTTGAACACTGAAGCTTTCTTT. Encoded protein: CSASSGALNTEAFF.

This clonotype turned up a few times. The V call is TRBV18, the J call TRBJ1-2; D remains unclear. The germline gives CDR1 KGHSH, CDR2 LQKENI. The CDR3 totals 17 residues. Trimming cost V 6 bases and J 3 bases, with 23 bases left between them. CDR3 DNA: TGTGCCAGCTCCCCCTTCGTGGACTCGCCGTACTACTATGGCTACACCTTC. Its protein product is CASSPFVDSPYYYGYTF.

J is TRBJ2-3 and V is TRBV7-9; D is undetermined. Per germline, CDR1 SEHNR and CDR2 FQNEAQ (reference sequence). The CDR3 loop spans 14 amino acids. The V end was cut by 4 bases, the J end by 2 bases, with 10 bases between. CDR3 sequence: CASSWAASTDTQYF. CDR3 nucleotide sequence: TGTGCCAGCAGCTGGGCAGCTTCCACAGATACGCAGTATTTT.

The sample holds a few counts of this clonotype. The CDR3 sequence: CASSRSGTSSSYEQYF. Written as DNA, the CDR3 is TGTGCCAGCTCACGATCCGGGACTAGCAGCTCCTACGAGCAGTACTTC. This chain uses TRBV18 with TRBJ2-7, with TRBD2 matching over 9 bases. This CDR3 has 16 amino acids. Germline assignment: CDR1 KGHSH and CDR2 LQKENI. Trimming took 4 bases from V and 0 from J; bases not matched to a gene: 7. The variable domain in full, completed from reference TRBV18 and TRBJ2-7, reads NAGVMQNPRHLVRRRGQEARLRCSPMKGHSHVYWYRQLPEEGLKFMVYLQKENIIDESGMPKERFSAEFPKEGPSILRIQQVVRGDSAAYFCASSRSGTSSSYEQYFGPGTRLTVT.

This clonotype has just a few counts. The chain recombines TRBV7-6 with TRBJ1-1; D ambiguous. CDR1 SGHVS and CDR2 FNYEAQ come from the germline V gene. The V gene lost 5 bases and the J gene lost 1 base, with 14 bases spanning the gap. The CDR3 is 15 amino acids. The DNA for the CDR3 is TGTGCCAGCAGCCCCAATCCTTCCCCGAACACTGAAGCTTTCTTT. Encoded protein: CASSPNPSPNTEAFF.

This clonotype occurred many times. The rearrangement joins TRBV11-2 to TRBJ2-7, with D possibly being TRBD1 or TRBD2 (5 bases each). The CDR3 spans 13 residues. The V gene lost 4 bases and the J gene lost 7 bases, with 14 bases spanning the gap. Germline V gives CDR1 SGHAT, CDR2 FQNNGV. CDR3 protein: CASSSRGPREQYF. In nucleotides, the CDR3 is TGTGCCAGCAGCTCCCGGGGCCCAAGGGAGCAGTACTTC.

Comment on this clonotype: With a much larger clone just one base away, this may be a read error. This sequence joins TRBV29-1 and TRBJ1-4, with D tentatively TRBD1 (5 bases). Germline loops: CDR1 SQVTM, CDR2 ANQGSEA. There are 14 residues in the CDR3. V was clipped by 4 bases and J by 0 bases, with 9 bases between them. This chain's CDR3 is CSVGRGATNEKLFF. Written as DNA, the CDR3 is TGCAGCGTTGGACGGGGGGCAACTAATGAAAAACTGTTTTTT.

Ten or more counts support this clonotype. The rearrangement links TRBV28 to TRBJ1-2, with D hard to call. Between the trimmed V and J ends, which lost 4 bases and 0 bases, there was a span of 9 bases. Germline-derived CDR1 and CDR2 are MDHEN and SYDVKM. The CDR3 extends over 14 amino acids. The CDR3 nucleotides read TGTGCCAGCAGTTACAGCTTTTCTAACTATGGCTACACCTTC. This encodes CASSYSFSNYGYTF.

The V and J genes are TRBV9 and TRBJ2-2; no clear D. Germline assignment: CDR1 SGDLS and CDR2 YYNGEE. The CDR3 totals 13 residues. The V end lost 0 bases, the J end lost 4 bases, and 4 bases lay between the germline ends. CDR3 in amino acids: CASSVAPTGELFF. The CDR3 DNA reads as TGTGCCAGCAGCGTAGCTCCCACCGGGGAGCTGTTTTTT.